A selection of T cell receptor beta chains follows, all from one sample in a study of blood T cell repertoires in COVID-19. Sequencing was performed with immunoSEQ multiplex PCR; in TCRdb, only in-frame clones are kept and a portion is missing. The table shows 250,000 to 350,000 clones, with about four fifths occurring only once. Sequenced input: peripheral blood. All receptors derive from a human donor with COVID-19, enrolled during active disease. The donor label of this sample is uncertain. The CDR3 runs from the conserved cysteine through the conserved F or W. Fields, in order: CDR3 protein, CDR3 DNA, V gene, D gene, clone size, J gene. A D gene is named only where the DNA matches it firmly. Expanded clones get a size class; other rows say once, few or many, or leave the size out.

cdr3_aa: CASSVGVLAQETQYF; cdr3_nt: TGTGCCAGCAGCGTAGGGGTTCTAGCCCAAGAGACCCAGTACTTC; v_call: TRBV9; d_call: -; clone_size: -; j_call: TRBJ2-5
cdr3_aa: CASSPEGSTVYGYTF; cdr3_nt: TGTGCCAGCTCACCGGAGGGAAGTACGGTCTATGGCTACACCTTC; v_call: TRBV18; d_call: -; clone_size: once; j_call: TRBJ1-2
cdr3_aa: CASSEDQASDTQYF; cdr3_nt: TGTGCCAGCAGTGAAGACCAGGCATCAGATACGCAGTATTTT; v_call: TRBV6-1; d_call: -; clone_size: once; j_call: TRBJ2-3
cdr3_aa: CASRAAGREFVETQYF; cdr3_nt: TGTGCCAGCAGGGCGGCGGGGCGGGAGTTCGTAGAGACCCAGTACTTC; v_call: TRBV21-1; d_call: -; clone_size: once; j_call: TRBJ2-5
cdr3_aa: CASSYAGDPYEQYF; cdr3_nt: TGCGCCAGCAGCTATGCGGGAGACCCCTACGAGCAGTACTTC; v_call: TRBV5-1; d_call: TRBD2; clone_size: few; j_call: TRBJ2-7
cdr3_aa: CASSVVTGPTEAFF; cdr3_nt: TGTGCCAGCAGCGTAGTAACAGGGCCAACTGAAGCTTTCTTT; v_call: TRBV9; d_call: -; clone_size: -; j_call: TRBJ1-1
cdr3_aa: CASRGTRSYGYTF; cdr3_nt: TGTGCCAGCCGGGGGACCAGGAGCTATGGCTACACCTTC; v_call: TRBV7-2; d_call: -; clone_size: -; j_call: TRBJ1-2
cdr3_aa: CASSLSNGDTQYF; cdr3_nt: TGTGCCAGCAGCCTTTCTAATGGAGATACGCAGTATTTT; v_call: TRBV7-2; d_call: -; clone_size: once; j_call: TRBJ2-3
cdr3_aa: CASSLDGQQYGYTF; cdr3_nt: TGTGCCAGCAGCTTAGATGGGCAACAATATGGCTACACCTTC; v_call: TRBV11-2; d_call: -; clone_size: -; j_call: TRBJ1-2
cdr3_aa: CASAWGDRTTDTQYF; cdr3_nt: TGTGCCAGCGCATGGGGGGACAGGACCACAGATACGCAGTATTTT; v_call: TRBV11-2; d_call: TRBD1; clone_size: few; j_call: TRBJ2-3
cdr3_aa: CASSSQAVSGNTIYF; cdr3_nt: TGCGCCAGCAGCTCACAGGCTGTCTCTGGAAACACCATATATTTT; v_call: TRBV5-1; d_call: -; clone_size: few; j_call: TRBJ1-3
cdr3_aa: CASRDRANYGYTF; cdr3_nt: TGTGCCAGCAGGGACAGGGCCAACTATGGCTACACCTTC; v_call: TRBV27; d_call: TRBD1; clone_size: -; j_call: TRBJ1-2
cdr3_aa: CASSPLAGFSTDTQYF; cdr3_nt: TGCGCCAGCAGCCCGCTTGCGGGGTTTAGCACAGATACGCAGTATTTT; v_call: TRBV4-1; d_call: -; clone_size: once; j_call: TRBJ2-3
cdr3_aa: CASSSQVGQYSEQFF; cdr3_nt: TGTGCTAGCAGCTCCCAGGTGGGACAGTACAGTGAGCAGTTCTTC; v_call: TRBV7-7; d_call: TRBD1; clone_size: -; j_call: TRBJ2-1
cdr3_aa: CASSLALGTGGTEQFF; cdr3_nt: TGCGCCAGCAGCTTGGCCCTCGGGACAGGGGGAACTGAGCAGTTCTTC; v_call: TRBV5-1; d_call: TRBD1; clone_size: once; j_call: TRBJ2-1
cdr3_aa: CASSPGGTSPQPQHF; cdr3_nt: TGTGCCAGCAGCCCAGGGGGTACTTCCCCTCAGCCCCAGCATTTT; v_call: TRBV28; d_call: TRBD1; clone_size: -; j_call: TRBJ1-5
cdr3_aa: CASSFAAGQDTQYF; cdr3_nt: TGTGCCAGCAGCTTCGCCGCTGGTCAGGATACGCAGTATTTT; v_call: TRBV7-2; d_call: -; clone_size: -; j_call: TRBJ2-3
cdr3_aa: CASKLNSLAKNIQYF; cdr3_nt: TGTGCCAGTAAATTGAACAGCCTAGCCAAAAACATTCAGTACTTC; v_call: TRBV19; d_call: -; clone_size: -; j_call: TRBJ2-4
cdr3_aa: CASSRDRYTDTQYF; cdr3_nt: TGTGCCAGCAGCCGCGACAGGTACACAGATACGCAGTATTTT; v_call: TRBV28; d_call: -; clone_size: -; j_call: TRBJ2-3
cdr3_aa: CASSLNYRGAYGYTF; cdr3_nt: TGCGCCAGCAGCTTAAATTACAGGGGTGCCTATGGCTACACCTTC; v_call: TRBV5-1; d_call: TRBD1; clone_size: -; j_call: TRBJ1-2
cdr3_aa: CASSQDHSQETQYF; cdr3_nt: TGCGCCAGCAGCCAAGATCACAGTCAAGAGACCCAGTACTTC; v_call: TRBV4-3; d_call: -; clone_size: -; j_call: TRBJ2-5
cdr3_aa: CSASLRQGGYTF; cdr3_nt: TGCAGTGCTAGTCTTCGACAGGGTGGCTACACCTTC; v_call: TRBV20-1; d_call: TRBD1; clone_size: once; j_call: TRBJ1-2
cdr3_aa: CASSLVGGDNQPQHF; cdr3_nt: TGTGCCAGCAGCCTGGTGGGGGGGGACAATCAGCCCCAGCATTTT; v_call: TRBV5-5; d_call: -; clone_size: -; j_call: TRBJ1-5
cdr3_aa: CASSLVAGAGTGYTF; cdr3_nt: TGTGCCAGCAGCTTAGTGGCAGGGGCAGGGACGGGCTACACCTTC; v_call: TRBV11-2; d_call: -; clone_size: -; j_call: TRBJ1-2
cdr3_aa: CASSLSGAGGYTF; cdr3_nt: TGTGCCAGCAGTTTGTCAGGGGCCGGGGGCTACACCTTC; v_call: TRBV27; d_call: -; clone_size: -; j_call: TRBJ1-2
cdr3_aa: CAWSVRGIVVAGELFF; cdr3_nt: TGTGCCTGGAGTGTACGGGGTATTGTGGTCGCCGGGGAGCTGTTTTTT; v_call: TRBV30; d_call: -; clone_size: -; j_call: TRBJ2-2
cdr3_aa: CASSPQDSGANVLTF; cdr3_nt: TGTGCCAGTAGTCCACAGGACTCTGGGGCCAACGTCCTGACTTTC; v_call: TRBV19; d_call: -; clone_size: -; j_call: TRBJ2-6
cdr3_aa: CASSMWATGNYGYTF; cdr3_nt: TGTGCCAGTAGTATGTGGGCGACAGGGAACTATGGCTACACCTTC; v_call: TRBV19; d_call: TRBD1; clone_size: -; j_call: TRBJ1-2
cdr3_aa: CASSRDRVNYGYTF; cdr3_nt: TGTGCCAGCAGTCGGGACAGGGTAAACTATGGCTACACCTTC; v_call: TRBV6-5; d_call: TRBD1; clone_size: -; j_call: TRBJ1-2
cdr3_aa: CASSQDRRGAIQPQHF; cdr3_nt: TGCGCCAGCAGCCAAGATCGCAGGGGCGCCATTCAGCCCCAGCATTTT; v_call: TRBV4-3; d_call: -; clone_size: -; j_call: TRBJ1-5
cdr3_aa: CASSIRRVNTGELFF; cdr3_nt: TGTGCCAGCAGCATTCGACGGGTGAACACCGGGGAGCTGTTTTTT; v_call: TRBV7-2; d_call: -; clone_size: -; j_call: TRBJ2-2
cdr3_aa: CASSLEGGRGYGYTF; cdr3_nt: TGTGCCAGCAGCTTGGAAGGGGGCCGTGGCTATGGCTACACCTTC; v_call: TRBV7-3; d_call: TRBD1; clone_size: -; j_call: TRBJ1-2
cdr3_aa: CASSTRGQGSYGYTF; cdr3_nt: TGTGCCAGCAGTACCCGGGGACAGGGGTCCTATGGCTACACCTTC; v_call: TRBV28; d_call: TRBD1; clone_size: -; j_call: TRBJ1-2
cdr3_aa: CASSTEVGSYNEQFF; cdr3_nt: TGTGCCAGCAGCACCGAGGTGGGCTCCTACAATGAGCAGTTCTTC; v_call: TRBV11-1; d_call: -; clone_size: -; j_call: TRBJ2-1
cdr3_aa: CASSLEGGRAEAFF; cdr3_nt: TGTGCCAGCAGCTTGGAGGGAGGGCGGGCTGAAGCTTTCTTT; v_call: TRBV5-4; d_call: -; clone_size: once; j_call: TRBJ1-1
cdr3_aa: CSATQQGGQPQHF; cdr3_nt: TGCAGCGCCACCCAGCAGGGAGGCCAGCCCCAGCATTTT; v_call: TRBV29-1; d_call: -; clone_size: -; j_call: TRBJ1-5
cdr3_aa: CASTAIEANYGYTF; cdr3_nt: TGTGCCAGCACCGCAATAGAGGCTAACTATGGCTACACCTTC; v_call: TRBV11-2; d_call: -; clone_size: -; j_call: TRBJ1-2
cdr3_aa: CASSQVGDTHTF; cdr3_nt: TGTGCCAGCAGTCAAGTCGGAGATACGCACACCTTC; v_call: TRBV7-9; d_call: -; clone_size: few; j_call: TRBJ1-2
cdr3_aa: CASNPGQGIFTGELFF; cdr3_nt: TGCGCCAGCAACCCGGGACAGGGAATTTTCACCGGGGAGCTGTTTTTT; v_call: TRBV5-1; d_call: TRBD1; clone_size: -; j_call: TRBJ2-2
cdr3_aa: CASSLAGGSRSYEQYF; cdr3_nt: TGTGCCAGCAGTTTAGCGGGAGGGTCCCGCTCCTACGAGCAGTACTTC; v_call: TRBV28; d_call: TRBD2; clone_size: -; j_call: TRBJ2-7
cdr3_aa: CASSVPGLPNTGELFF; cdr3_nt: TGCGCCAGCAGCGTACCGGGACTCCCGAACACCGGGGAGCTGTTTTTT; v_call: TRBV5-1; d_call: -; clone_size: -; j_call: TRBJ2-2
cdr3_aa: CASRNTPALNEKLFF; cdr3_nt: TGTGCCAGCAGAAATACCCCCGCTCTAAATGAAAAACTGTTTTTT; v_call: TRBV6-5; d_call: -; clone_size: -; j_call: TRBJ1-4
cdr3_aa: CASSRTGNYEQYF; cdr3_nt: TGTGCCAGCTCGCGGACAGGGAACTACGAGCAGTACTTC; v_call: TRBV18; d_call: TRBD1; clone_size: -; j_call: TRBJ2-7